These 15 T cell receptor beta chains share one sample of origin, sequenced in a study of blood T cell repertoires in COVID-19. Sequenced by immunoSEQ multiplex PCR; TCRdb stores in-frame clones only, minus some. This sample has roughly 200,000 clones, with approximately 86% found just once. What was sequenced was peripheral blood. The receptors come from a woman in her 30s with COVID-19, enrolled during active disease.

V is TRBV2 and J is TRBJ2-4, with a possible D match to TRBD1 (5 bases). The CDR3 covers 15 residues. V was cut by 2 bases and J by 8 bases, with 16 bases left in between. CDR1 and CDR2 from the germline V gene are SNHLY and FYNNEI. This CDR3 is CASSESPGQGHIQYF. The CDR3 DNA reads TGTGCCAGCAGTGAATCACCCGGGCAGGGCCACATTCAGTACTTC.

CDR3 in DNA: TGTGCCAGCAGCCTACAGGGCTACGAGCAGTACTTC. Protein product: CASSLQGYEQYF. This chain connects TRBV28 to TRBJ2-7; the D gene is possibly TRBD1 (6 bases). V shed 6 bases and J shed 3 bases, with 9 bases lying between them. The CDR3 runs 12 residues. CDR1 and CDR2 from the germline V gene are MDHEN and SYDVKM.

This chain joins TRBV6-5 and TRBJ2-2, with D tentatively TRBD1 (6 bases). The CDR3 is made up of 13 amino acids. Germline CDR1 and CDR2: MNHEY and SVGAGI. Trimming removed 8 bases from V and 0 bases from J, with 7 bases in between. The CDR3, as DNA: TGTGCCAGCGGACAGACGAACACCGGGGAGCTGTTTTTT. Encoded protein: CASGQTNTGELFF.

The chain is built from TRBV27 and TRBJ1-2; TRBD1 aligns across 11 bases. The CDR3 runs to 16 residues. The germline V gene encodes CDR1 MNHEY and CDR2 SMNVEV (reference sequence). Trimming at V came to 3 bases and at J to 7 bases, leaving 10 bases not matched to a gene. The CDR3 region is CASSFRDRGRVVGYTF. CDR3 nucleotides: TGTGCCAGCAGTTTCCGGGACAGGGGGAGGGTGGTTGGCTACACCTTC.

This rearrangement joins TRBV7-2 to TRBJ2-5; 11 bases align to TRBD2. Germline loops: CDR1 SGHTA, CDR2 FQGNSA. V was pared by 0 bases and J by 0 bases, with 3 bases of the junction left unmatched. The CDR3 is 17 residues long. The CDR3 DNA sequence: TGTGCCAGCAGCTTAGCTTTAGCGGGGGGGCACCAAGAGACCCAGTACTTC. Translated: CASSLALAGGHQETQYF.

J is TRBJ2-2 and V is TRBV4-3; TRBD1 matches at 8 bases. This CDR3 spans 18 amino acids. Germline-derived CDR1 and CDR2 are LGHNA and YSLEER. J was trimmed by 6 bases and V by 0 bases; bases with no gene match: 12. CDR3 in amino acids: CASSQDPWQGAQSGELFF. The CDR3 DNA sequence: TGCGCCAGCAGCCAAGATCCGTGGCAGGGGGCTCAATCCGGGGAGCTGTTTTTT.

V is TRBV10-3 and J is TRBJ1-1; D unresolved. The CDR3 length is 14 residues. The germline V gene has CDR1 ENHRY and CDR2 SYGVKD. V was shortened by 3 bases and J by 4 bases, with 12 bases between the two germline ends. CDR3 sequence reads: CAISDRDGGTEAFF. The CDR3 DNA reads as TGTGCCATCAGTGACCGGGATGGTGGCACTGAAGCTTTCTTT.

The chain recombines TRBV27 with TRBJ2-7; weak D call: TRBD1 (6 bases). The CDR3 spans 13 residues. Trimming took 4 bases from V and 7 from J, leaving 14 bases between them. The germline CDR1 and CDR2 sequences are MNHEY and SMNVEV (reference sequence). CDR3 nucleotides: TGTGCCAGCAGTTGGGCACAGGGTGGGGAGCAGTACTTC. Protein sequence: CASSWAQGGEQYF.

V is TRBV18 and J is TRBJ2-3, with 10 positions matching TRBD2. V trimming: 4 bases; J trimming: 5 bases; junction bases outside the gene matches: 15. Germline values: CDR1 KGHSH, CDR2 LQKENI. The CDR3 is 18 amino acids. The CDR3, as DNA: TGTGCCAGCTCACTTATAGCGGGGGGCCTGAGAGTGGAAGATACGCAGTATTTT. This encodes CASSLIAGGLRVEDTQYF.

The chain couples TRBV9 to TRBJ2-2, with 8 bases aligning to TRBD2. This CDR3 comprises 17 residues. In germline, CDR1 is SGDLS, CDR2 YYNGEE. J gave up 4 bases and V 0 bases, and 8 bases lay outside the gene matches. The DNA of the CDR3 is TGTGCCAGCAGCGTAGGAAGCGGGGGAGGATCCACCGGGGAGCTGTTTTTT. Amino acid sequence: CASSVGSGGGSTGELFF.

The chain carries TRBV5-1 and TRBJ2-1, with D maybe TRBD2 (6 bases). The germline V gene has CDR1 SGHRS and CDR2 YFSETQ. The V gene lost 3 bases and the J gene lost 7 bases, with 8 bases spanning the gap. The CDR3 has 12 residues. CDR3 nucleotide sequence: TGCGCCAGCAGCTCGGGACTGAATGAGCAGTTCTTC. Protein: CASSSGLNEQFF.

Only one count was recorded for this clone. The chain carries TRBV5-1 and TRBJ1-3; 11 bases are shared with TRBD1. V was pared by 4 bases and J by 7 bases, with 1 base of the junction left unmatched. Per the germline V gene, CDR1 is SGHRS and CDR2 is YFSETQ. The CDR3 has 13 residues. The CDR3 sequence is CASSGDRGNTIYF. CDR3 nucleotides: TGCGCCAGCAGCGGGGACAGGGGGAACACCATATATTTT.

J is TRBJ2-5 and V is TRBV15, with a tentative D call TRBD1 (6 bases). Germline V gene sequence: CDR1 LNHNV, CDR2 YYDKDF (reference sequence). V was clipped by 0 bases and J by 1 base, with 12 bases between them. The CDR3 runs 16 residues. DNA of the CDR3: TGTGCCACCAGCAGAGATAGGGGGAGCCTCCAAGAGACCCAGTACTTC. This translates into CATSRDRGSLQETQYF.

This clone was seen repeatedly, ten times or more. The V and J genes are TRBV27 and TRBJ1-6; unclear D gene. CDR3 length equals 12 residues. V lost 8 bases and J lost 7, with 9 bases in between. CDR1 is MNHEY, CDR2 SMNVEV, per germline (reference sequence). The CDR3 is CASSNLNSPLHF. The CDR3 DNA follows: TGTGCCAGCTCGAACCTAAATTCACCCCTCCACTTT.

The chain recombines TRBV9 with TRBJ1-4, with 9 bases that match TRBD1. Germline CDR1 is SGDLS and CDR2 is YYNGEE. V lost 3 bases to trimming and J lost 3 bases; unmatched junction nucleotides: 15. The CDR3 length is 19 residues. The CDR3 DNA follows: TGTGCCAGCAGCGAGAGGGACAGGGTAGGAAGTCTGCCTAATGAAAAACTGTTTTTT. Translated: CASSERDRVGSLPNEKLFF.